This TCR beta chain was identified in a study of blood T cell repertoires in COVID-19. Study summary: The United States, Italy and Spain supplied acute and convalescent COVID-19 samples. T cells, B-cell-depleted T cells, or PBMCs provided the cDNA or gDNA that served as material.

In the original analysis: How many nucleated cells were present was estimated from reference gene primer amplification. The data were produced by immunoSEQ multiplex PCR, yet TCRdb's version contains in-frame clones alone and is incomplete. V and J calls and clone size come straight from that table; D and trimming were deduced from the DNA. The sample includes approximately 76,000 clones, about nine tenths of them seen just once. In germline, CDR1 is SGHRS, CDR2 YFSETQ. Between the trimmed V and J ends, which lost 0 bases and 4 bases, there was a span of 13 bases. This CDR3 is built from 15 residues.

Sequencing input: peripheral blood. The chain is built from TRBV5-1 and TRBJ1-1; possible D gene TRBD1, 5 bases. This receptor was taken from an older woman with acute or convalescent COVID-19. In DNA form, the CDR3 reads TGCGCCAGCAGCTTGGTGCCGGGGGGTGGCACTGAAGCTTTCTTT. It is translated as CASSLVPGGGTEAFF.